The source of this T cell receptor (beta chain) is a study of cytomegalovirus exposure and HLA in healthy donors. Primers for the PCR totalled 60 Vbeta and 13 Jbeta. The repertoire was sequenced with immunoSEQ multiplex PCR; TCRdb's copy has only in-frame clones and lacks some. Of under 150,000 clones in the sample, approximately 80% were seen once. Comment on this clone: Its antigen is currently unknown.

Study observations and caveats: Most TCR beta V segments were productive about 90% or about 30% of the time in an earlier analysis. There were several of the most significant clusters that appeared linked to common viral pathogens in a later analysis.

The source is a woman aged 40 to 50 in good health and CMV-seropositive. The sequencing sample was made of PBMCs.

As DNA, the CDR3 is TGCGCCAGCAGCTTGCCTGGGAGCGCACAAGAGACCCAGTACTTC. It codes for CASSLPGSAQETQYF. This rearrangement joins TRBV5-1 to TRBJ2-5, with a weak D call TRBD2 (5 bases). V lost 1 base and J lost 2, with 12 bases in between. Germline V gene sequence: CDR1 SGHRS, CDR2 YFSETQ. CDR3 length equals 15 residues.